This TCR beta chain was identified in a study of Tregs in tolerant kidney transplant recipients. General observations from the study: Biological reproducibility was not directly addressed, but technical replication error appeared minimal.

Data came from immunoSEQ multiplex PCR; TCRdb stores just in-frame clones and leaves some out. The sample lists around 230,000 clones, around 82% occurring once. This CDR3 comprises 15 residues. CDR1 and CDR2 from the germline V gene are SNHLY and FYNNEI. The V end lost 7 bases, the J end lost 6 bases, and 21 bases lay between the germline ends. Thawed PBMCs were FACS-sorted into unstimulated CD4+CD25+CD127- regulatory T cells, CD4+CD25- non-regulatory cells, CD4 and CD8 cells. In the case of this clone: Its antigen remains unknown.

The specimen was CD4+ T cells from blood. The V and J genes are TRBV2 and TRBJ2-5; D possibly uses TRBD1 or TRBD2 (5 bases each). The sequence derives from a human donor in good health. The CDR3 bases are TGTGCCAGCACCCGTATAAGTTCGGGGCAAAAGACCCAGTACTTC. This translates into CASTRISSGQKTQYF.